The clone carrying this T cell receptor beta chain was picked up a small number of times. The CDR3 is made up of 15 amino acids. In germline, CDR1 is MNHEY, CDR2 SVGAGI. The V gene lost 2 bases and the J gene lost 1 base, with 6 bases spanning the gap. Amplification targeted the TCR beta CDR3 regions, with RNA transcripts as the source material. Investigators did first-round RT-PCR with HTBI primers, then second-round multiplex PCR. TCRdb used MiXCR to reprocess the multiplex PCR reads, holding one entry per CDR3 protein. The sample includes about 660,000 distinct CDR3 sequences, more than 40% of them seen just once. Ophthalmopathy in the donors was of moderate-to-severe activity, with CAS ≥3, NOSPECS ≥4 and duration under 3 months. The diagnostic workup employed clinical symptoms, serum thyroxine, TRAb, thyroid ultrasound and orbital computed tomography. These data belong to a study of Graves' ophthalmopathy and Graves' hyperthyroidism.

The sequenced sample consisted of peripheral blood. The J gene is TRBJ1-6, the V gene TRBV6-5; D gene unclear. This clonotype originated in an adult man with Graves' ophthalmopathy. The CDR3 is CASSYGRSYNSPLHF. CDR3 sequence (DNA): TGTGCCAGCAGTTACGGGCGGTCCTATAATTCACCCCTCCACTTT.